This TCR beta chain was recorded in a study of T cell responses to AZD1222 COVID-19 vaccine. Study-wide findings and caveats: Females outnumbered males among donors, who were mostly white British; clonal diversity was possibly underestimated. There were repertoire samples only from the period after the peak T cell response. Targeting of unmutated variant regions was reportedly seen in nearly half of spike-specific TCRs.

This clone came up a few times. The antigen is undetermined. This CDR3 comprises 16 residues. Trimming removed 4 bases from V and 5 bases from J, with 22 bases in between. Germline CDR1 reads SGHRS; CDR2 reads YFSETQ. This table comes from immunoSEQ multiplex PCR, and its TCRdb copy is limited to in-frame clones, with some not included. The table records about 81,000 clones, about 86% of them present only once. Pooling covered second doses at about 4 or about 12 weeks. This TCR came from an adult who received the AZD1222 COVID-19 vaccine. Sequenced material: peripheral blood, taken 28 days after the second AZD1222 dose. The chain has TRBV5-1 and TRBJ2-7, with D possibly being TRBD1 or TRBD2 (5 bases each). DNA for the CDR3: TGCGCCAGCAGCCGGGGCCAACCTGGATCCTATGACGAGCAGTACTTC. It codes for CASSRGQPGSYDEQYF. Full variable domain (remainder filled in from reference TRBV5-1 and TRBJ2-7): KAGVTQTPRYLIKTRGQQVTLSCSPISGHRSVSWYQQTPGQGLQFLFEYFSETQRNKGNFPGRFSGRQFSNSRSEMNVSTLELGDSALYLCASSRGQPGSYDEQYFGPGTRLTVT.